The 11 T cell receptor beta chains presented below share a single source sample, sequenced in a study of cytomegalovirus exposure and HLA in healthy donors. The PCR used 60 Vbeta and 13 Jbeta primers. Clones were sequenced by immunoSEQ multiplex PCR, and TCRdb holds only the in-frame ones, with some missing. In the table there are about 110,000 clones, over 55% of which are singletons. Input material: PBMCs. The receptor set was obtained from a man between 18 and 29 years old in good health and CMV-seropositive.

This CDR3 is CASSLARGAGTNQPQHF. The CDR3 nucleotides read TGTGCCAGCAGCTTGGCCCGGGGTGCAGGGACAAATCAGCCCCAGCATTTT. This chain links TRBV5-6 with TRBJ1-5; perhaps TRBD1 as D (6 bases). The CDR3 has 17 residues. V lost 0 bases and J lost 4, with 17 bases in between. Germline V gene lookup returns CDR1 SGHDT and CDR2 YYEEEE.

This clone was detected once. The chain combines TRBV9 with TRBJ1-5; D is unresolved. The CDR3 covers 15 residues. The V end lost 4 bases, the J end lost 0 bases, and 11 bases lay between the germline ends. CDR1 and CDR2 (germline): SGDLS, YYNGEE. The CDR3 nucleotides read TGTGCCAGCAGCCGGGGAGGGATTAGCAATCAGCCCCAGCATTTT. This encodes CASSRGGISNQPQHF.

On this clone: Distinct nucleotide sequences in the sample also encode this CDR3. The gene calls are TRBV7-2 and TRBJ2-1; D remains ambiguous. Trimming removed 5 bases from V and 5 bases from J, with 4 bases in between. Germline V CDR1 and CDR2: SGHTA, FQGNSA. This CDR3 comprises 11 residues. In DNA form, the CDR3 reads TGTGCCAGCAGCCAAAACAATGAGCAGTTCTTC. It specifies CASSQNNEQFF.

This clone has just a few counts. The V call is TRBV5-1, the J call TRBJ2-2; 8 bases agree with TRBD1. Germline CDR1 and CDR2: SGHRS and YFSETQ. The CDR3 is 15 residues long. V shed 3 bases, J shed 4 bases, and the junction held 5 bases outside the gene matches. The CDR3 sequence: CASSSTGGSTGELFF. In DNA form, the CDR3 reads TGCGCCAGCAGCTCCACAGGGGGGTCCACCGGGGAGCTGTTTTTT. Variable domain in full (rest from reference TRBV5-1 and TRBJ2-2): KAGVTQTPRYLIKTRGQQVTLSCSPISGHRSVSWYQQTPGQGLQFLFEYFSETQRNKGNFPGRFSGRQFSNSRSEMNVSTLELGDSALYLCASSSTGGSTGELFFGEGSRLTVL.

V usage is TRBV5-4 and J usage is TRBJ2-3; D perhaps matches TRBD1 (6 bases). There are 14 residues in the CDR3. Germline V lookup: CDR1 SGHNT, CDR2 YYREEE (reference sequence). Trimming left V 0 bases short and J 3 bases short, with 8 bases between. CDR3 DNA: TGTGCCAGCAGCTTGGACAGGGCTACAGATACGCAGTATTTT. Translation gives CASSLDRATDTQYF.

This chain joins TRBV5-6 and TRBJ1-2, with 10 bases lining up with TRBD1. Germline V gene sequence: CDR1 SGHDT, CDR2 YYEEEE. With V trimmed by 3 bases and J by 8 bases, 10 bases remained unmatched. CDR3 length: 15 amino acids. The CDR3 bases are TGTGCCAGCAGCTACCGGGACAGGGGCGGGAGCGGCTACACCTTC. Translation: CASSYRDRGGSGYTF.

The rearrangement uses TRBV4-2 and TRBJ1-3; tentative D call: TRBD1 (6 bases). The CDR3 covers 18 residues. The V end was cut by 3 bases, the J end by 0 bases, with 18 bases between. The germline gives CDR1 LGHNA, CDR2 YNFKEQ. The CDR3 nucleotides are TGTGCCAGCAGCCATGGTCGAAATCGAGGGGGCTCTGGAAACACCATATATTTT. It translates to CASSHGRNRGGSGNTIYF.

The chain links TRBV27 to TRBJ2-3; 10 nucleotides agree with TRBD2. Germline V gene lookup returns CDR1 MNHEY and CDR2 SMNVEV (reference sequence). Trimming cost V 6 bases and J 5 bases; bases outside gene matches: 11. This CDR3 has 16 amino acids. CDR3 region: CASRLSGTSVVDTQYF. The CDR3 DNA reads as TGTGCCAGCAGACTATCCGGGACTAGCGTTGTAGATACGCAGTATTTT.

The chain couples TRBV7-6 to TRBJ2-3; 10 bases map to TRBD1. The germline V gene has CDR1 SGHVS and CDR2 FNYEAQ. This CDR3 contains 14 residues. V gave up 5 bases and J gave up 5 bases; unmatched junction bases: 4. The CDR3 loop reads CASSKRTGGDTQYF. The DNA for the CDR3 is TGTGCCAGCAGCAAGAGGACAGGGGGAGATACGCAGTATTTT.

With regard to this clone: The junction and the germline gene differ at one end; a read error may be behind it. The chain has TRBV11-2 and TRBJ2-7; 7 bases agree with TRBD1. The CDR3 consists of 13 residues. Germline CDR1 and CDR2: SGHAT and FQNNGV. CDR3: CANSTGDWDEQYF. The CDR3 DNA reads as TGTGCCAACAGCACAGGGGATTGGGACGAGCAGTACTTC.

The V call is TRBV5-1, the J call TRBJ2-3; TRBD2 is a possible D gene (6 bases). CDR1 is SGHRS, CDR2 YFSETQ, per germline. The CDR3 loop spans 14 amino acids. Trimming took off 5 bases at V and 0 bases at J, with 10 bases between the two ends. CDR3 loop: CASRSGPSTDTQYF. CDR3 coding DNA: TGCGCCAGCAGAAGCGGGCCGAGCACAGATACGCAGTATTTT. The full variable domain, in which reference TRBV5-1 and TRBJ2-3 provide the parts outside the CDR3, is KAGVTQTPRYLIKTRGQQVTLSCSPISGHRSVSWYQQTPGQGLQFLFEYFSETQRNKGNFPGRFSGRQFSNSRSEMNVSTLELGDSALYLCASRSGPSTDTQYFGPGTRLTVL.